This TCR beta chain originates from a study of regulatory T cells in long-lasting Graves disease. General study results and limits: The researchers studied only peripheral blood, not thyroid tissue.

As concerns this clonotype: The antigen is unknown. A junction boundary mismatches the germline segment, possibly from a read error.

CDR1 and CDR2 (germline): SGHTA, FQGNSA. The CDR3 is 14 residues long. As to time point: newly diagnosed GD, antithyroid drugs for less than 3 months. From PBMCs, RNA was extracted and then used to make the TCR library. Building the TCR beta libraries relied on iRepertoire HTBI primers, and CDR3 regions underwent Arm-PCR. TCRdb reprocessed the multiplex PCR reads via MiXCR and lists one record per CDR3 protein. In the table there are roughly 500,000 distinct CDR3 sequences, about 14% of which are singletons. The same sample was also studied in work on T cells in Graves' hyperthyroidism and ophthalmopathy.

J is TRBJ1-2 and V is TRBV7-2, with D unclear. The clonotype originates from a man younger than 40 with Graves disease. The sample consisted of peripheral blood mononuclear cells (PBMCs), taken at new diagnosis, from a patient treated with antithyroid drugs. The CDR3 DNA reads as TGTGCCAGCGGCTTAGATGAGAGACCTTATGGCTACACCTTC. Protein: CASGLDERPYGYTF. Looking up the rest from reference TRBV7-2 and TRBJ1-2 gives the full variable domain: GAGVSQSPSNKVTEKGKDVELRCDPISGHTALYWYRQSLGQGLEFLIYFQGNSAPDKSGLPSDRFSAERTGGSVSTLTIQRTQQEDSAVYLCASGLDERPYGYTFGSGTRLTVV.